The 25 T cell receptor beta chains listed next were all sequenced from one sample in a study of long-term antiretroviral therapy in people with HIV. The libraries were made with immunoSEQ v3.0 at survey level. Generated by immunoSEQ multiplex PCR, the TCRdb table keeps only in-frame clones and is missing some. The top ten hold around 18% of the sample, which has 20,000 to 25,000 clones, about four fifths seen once. Source: unsorted PBMCs, taken 0.5 years before starting antiretroviral therapy. Source of these receptors: a man in his forties with HIV.

The V gene is TRBV9, the J gene TRBJ1-3; D gene uncertain. The CDR3 is 11 residues long. CDR1 and CDR2 from the germline V gene are SGDLS and YYNGEE. Trimming stripped 3 bases from V and 4 bases from J, with 2 bases between. CDR3: CASSGGNTIYF. The CDR3 nucleotides read TGTGCCAGCAGCGGGGGAAACACCATATATTTT.

The chain joins TRBV7-9 to TRBJ2-1, with D maybe TRBD1 (6 bases). Germline CDR1 SEHNR, CDR2 FQNEAQ (reference sequence). V was clipped by 5 bases and J by 5 bases, with 10 bases between them. The CDR3 runs 13 residues. The CDR3 loop reads CASSRGQNNEQFF. In DNA, the CDR3 is TGTGCCAGCAGCCGGGGACAAAACAATGAGCAGTTCTTC.

The V and J genes are TRBV7-9 and TRBJ2-3, with 8 bases matching TRBD2. With V trimmed by 1 base and J by 1 base, 1 base remained unmatched. CDR1 is SEHNR, CDR2 FQNEAQ, per germline (reference sequence). The CDR3 sequence is 15 residues long. In nucleotides, the CDR3 is TGTGCCAGCAGCTTAGAAGCGGGGGGCACAGATACGCAGTATTTT. Its protein product is CASSLEAGGTDTQYF.

This CDR3 reads CASSLSPPKRQDPNTGELFF. The CDR3 coding sequence is TGTGCCAGCAGTTTATCCCCCCCCAAGCGACAGGACCCGAACACCGGGGAGCTGTTTTTT. The chain recombines TRBV28 with TRBJ2-2; a weak D match, TRBD1 (6 bases). Germline V gene data show CDR1 as MDHEN and CDR2 as SYDVKM. The V gene lost 1 base and the J gene lost 0 bases, with 21 bases spanning the gap. The CDR3 is 20 amino acids. The full variable domain, in which reference TRBV28 and TRBJ2-2 provide the parts outside the CDR3, is DVKVTQSSRYLVKRTGEKVFLECVQDMDHENMFWYRQDPGLGLRLIYFSYDVKMKEKGDIPEGYSVSREKKERFSLILESASTNQTSMYLCASSLSPPKRQDPNTGELFFGEGSRLTVL.

This chain connects TRBV4-1 to TRBJ1-4; D uncertain. Germline V gives CDR1 MGHRA, CDR2 YSYEKL. CDR3 length: 15 amino acids. V shed 3 bases and J shed 4 bases, with 12 bases lying between them. The CDR3 sequence: CASSQVGENNEKLFF. DNA for the CDR3: TGCGCCAGCAGCCAGGTTGGGGAGAATAATGAAAAACTGTTTTTT.

This chain connects TRBV4-3 to TRBJ1-1; no clear D. In germline, CDR1 is LGHNA, CDR2 YSLEER. This CDR3 is 18 amino acids long. Trimming removed 1 base from V and 1 base from J, with 19 bases in between. In DNA form, the CDR3 reads TGCGCCAGCAGCCAAGTCGGTAGAGCGGGAGTTTGGAACACTGAAGCTTTCTTT. Residues: CASSQVGRAGVWNTEAFF.

This clone was counted a single time. The rearrangement uses TRBV5-1 and TRBJ2-5; D is ambiguous. The CDR3 runs to 14 residues. V lost 2 bases, J lost 4 bases, and 12 bases lay in between. Germline loops: CDR1 SGHRS, CDR2 YFSETQ. CDR3 in DNA: TGCGCCAGCAGCTTTACGACTGGGCGAGAGACCCAGTACTTC. Translation gives CASSFTTGRETQYF. Supplemented by reference TRBV5-1 and TRBJ2-5, the full variable domain reads KAGVTQTPRYLIKTRGQQVTLSCSPISGHRSVSWYQQTPGQGLQFLFEYFSETQRNKGNFPGRFSGRQFSNSRSEMNVSTLELGDSALYLCASSFTTGRETQYFGPGTRLLVL.

This sequence joins TRBV6-1 and TRBJ1-2; the D gene is possibly TRBD1 (5 bases). The CDR3 is made up of 14 amino acids. The V end was cut by 2 bases, the J end by 8 bases, with 15 bases between. Germline lookup yields CDR1 MNHNS and CDR2 SASEGT. In nucleotides, the CDR3 is TGTGCCAGCAGTGAATGGGGGGGAGGATTGGGCTACACCTTC. Residues: CASSEWGGGLGYTF.

The genes are TRBV6-5 and TRBJ1-4; D unclear. Germline V lookup: CDR1 MNHEY, CDR2 SVGAGI. V lost 4 bases to trimming and J lost 8 bases, with 14 bases between them. The CDR3 length is 14 residues. The CDR3 nucleotides are TGTGCCAGCAGTTCCGGGCTATCGGGAGAAAAACTGTTTTTT. Translation: CASSSGLSGEKLFF.

This clone showed up just once. The chain joins TRBV7-6 to TRBJ1-1; TRBD1 is a possible D gene (6 bases). This CDR3 is built from 13 residues. Germline V CDR1 and CDR2: SGHVS, FNYEAQ. Trimming stripped 4 bases from V and 3 bases from J, with 9 bases between. The CDR3 reads CASSSQGYTEAFF. Here the CDR3 DNA reads TGTGCCAGCAGCTCACAGGGCTACACTGAAGCTTTCTTT.

The rearrangement joins TRBV18 to TRBJ1-1; 11 bases fit TRBD1. J lost 4 bases, V lost 6 bases, and 10 bases had no gene match. The CDR3 length is 16 residues. Germline CDR1 is KGHSH and CDR2 is LQKENI. The CDR3 DNA sequence: TGTGCCAGCTCTATACAAGGACAGGGGGCGGCCACTGAAGCTTTCTTT. It is translated as CASSIQGQGAATEAFF.

This clone was observed a few times. The genes are TRBV19 and TRBJ1-2; a weak D match, TRBD1 (5 bases). Germline assignment: CDR1 LNHDA and CDR2 SQIVND (reference sequence). The CDR3 is 15 residues long. The V and J ends lost 3 bases and 3 bases respectively, with 14 bases between them. This chain's CDR3 is CASSMSGGDYYGYTF. The CDR3 DNA is TGTGCCAGTAGTATGTCCGGGGGAGACTACTATGGCTACACCTTC. Full variable domain (outside the CDR3, taken from reference TRBV19 and TRBJ1-2): DGGITQSPKYLFRKEGQNVTLSCEQNLNHDAMYWYRQDPGQGLRLIYYSQIVNDFQKGDIAEGYSVSREKKESFPLTVTSAQKNPTAFYLCASSMSGGDYYGYTFGSGTRLTVV.

The J gene is TRBJ1-2, the V gene TRBV13; D call uncertain. This CDR3 spans 14 amino acids. Germline V lookup: CDR1 PRHDT, CDR2 FYEKMQ (reference sequence). The ends were cut back, 5 bases at V and 8 bases at J, with 18 bases in the middle. The CDR3 protein is CASSLPYRADGYTF. Here the CDR3 DNA reads TGTGCCAGCAGCCTTCCTTATCGGGCAGACGGCTACACCTTC.

This rearrangement joins TRBV4-3 to TRBJ1-3; D is possibly TRBD1 (5 bases). The germline V gene encodes CDR1 LGHNA and CDR2 YSLEER. This CDR3 is 16 amino acids long. Trimming took 0 bases from V and 8 from J, leaving 17 bases between them. The chain's CDR3 is CASSQDRFSGGYTIYF. Here the CDR3 DNA reads TGCGCCAGCAGCCAAGATCGCTTCTCGGGGGGATACACCATATATTTT.

The chain employs TRBV7-9 and TRBJ2-7; D may match TRBD1 or TRBD2 (5 bases each). CDR3 size: 14 residues. The germline V gene encodes CDR1 SEHNR and CDR2 FQNEAQ (reference sequence). V was pared by 5 bases and J by 9 bases, with 20 bases between. CDR3 nucleotides: TGTGCCAGCAGCCCTTCTAGGGACCCTTTACGGCAGTACTTC. Translating it yields CASSPSRDPLRQYF.

The chain uses TRBV19 and TRBJ1-5, with 9 positions matching TRBD1. Germline V gives CDR1 LNHDA, CDR2 SQIVND (reference sequence). The length of the CDR3 is 15 residues. The ends lost 10 bases at V and 2 bases at J; junction bases unmatched: 9. CDR3 region: CATDRGGYGNQPQHF. The CDR3 DNA is TGTGCCACCGACAGGGGGGGATATGGCAATCAGCCCCAGCATTTT.

The table lists this clone with a few counts. The rearrangement links TRBV7-6 to TRBJ1-2, with TRBD1 matching 10 bases. Germline-derived CDR1 and CDR2 are SGHVS and FNYEAQ. The CDR3 has 17 residues. J gave up 6 bases and V 1 base, and 11 bases lay outside the gene matches. CDR3 region: CASSLVGGTGTGDGYTF. The CDR3 DNA follows: TGTGCCAGCAGCTTAGTAGGAGGGACCGGGACAGGGGATGGCTACACCTTC.

This chain uses TRBV4-1 with TRBJ1-1; D is possibly TRBD1 (6 bases). V lost 5 bases and J lost 1, with 20 bases in between. The CDR3 consists of 17 residues. The germline V gene encodes CDR1 MGHRA and CDR2 YSYEKL. CDR3 protein: CASSLDGFKTGNTEAFF. The CDR3, as DNA: TGCGCCAGCAGCTTAGACGGGTTTAAGACAGGGAACACTGAAGCTTTCTTT.

This sequence joins TRBV6-5 and TRBJ2-7; TRBD1 agrees at 7 bases. Germline V lookup: CDR1 MNHEY, CDR2 SVGAGI. There are 14 residues in the CDR3. With 2 bases clipped from V and 5 bases from J, the junction kept 6 bases outside the gene matches. This chain's CDR3 is CASSYETGLNEQYF. The CDR3 DNA follows: TGTGCCAGCAGTTACGAGACAGGGTTGAACGAGCAGTACTTC.

The chain employs TRBV2 and TRBJ2-1; 11 bases fit TRBD2. The CDR3 loop spans 15 amino acids. Germline-derived CDR1 and CDR2 are SNHLY and FYNNEI. V lost 5 bases, J lost 8 bases, and 8 bases stayed unmatched. The CDR3 nucleotides read TGTGCCAGCAGTTTTCTAGCGGGGGGTTTTTATGAGCAGTTCTTC. Translating gives CASSFLAGGFYEQFF.

V and J are TRBV19 and TRBJ1-5; a weak D match, TRBD1 (6 bases). This CDR3 has 15 amino acids. The germline gives CDR1 LNHDA, CDR2 SQIVND (reference sequence). V was trimmed by 8 bases and J by 2 bases, leaving 16 bases between them. Here the CDR3 reads CASDQGRDRNQPQHF. CDR3 sequence (DNA): TGTGCCAGTGATCAGGGGAGGGACCGCAATCAGCCCCAGCATTTT.

The V call is TRBV7-2, the J call TRBJ2-5; 7 bases agree with TRBD2. The CDR3 extends over 15 amino acids. Germline V lookup: CDR1 SGHTA, CDR2 FQGNSA. The ends lost 5 bases at V and 3 bases at J; junction bases unmatched: 9. The CDR3 DNA reads TGTGCCAGCAGCCGCGAGCGGGGCACGGAAGAGACCCAGTACTTC. Translated, it gives CASSRERGTEETQYF.

This chain joins TRBV11-2 and TRBJ2-3, with 10 bases matching TRBD1. Germline V gives CDR1 SGHAT, CDR2 FQNNGV. J was trimmed by 5 bases and V by 4 bases; bases with no gene match: 9. The CDR3 has 16 amino acids. The CDR3 here is CASSSSDRGQEDTQYF. The CDR3, as DNA: TGTGCCAGCAGCTCCTCTGACAGGGGGCAGGAAGATACGCAGTATTTT.

The chain joins TRBV6-1 to TRBJ1-5; D not certain. CDR3 size: 15 residues. Trimming removed 1 base at V and 0 bases at J, with 7 bases between. Germline V CDR1 and CDR2: MNHNS, SASEGT. CDR3 in amino acids: CASSEEYASNQPQHF. The DNA of the CDR3 is TGTGCCAGCAGTGAAGAGTACGCTAGCAATCAGCCCCAGCATTTT.

The chain has TRBV18 and TRBJ1-1, with 7 bases matching TRBD1. Germline-derived CDR1 and CDR2 are KGHSH and LQKENI. The junction had 6 bases not matched to a gene; V was cut back by 6 bases and J by 5 bases. The CDR3 length is 13 residues. The CDR3 is CASSTGLGTEAFF. In DNA, the CDR3 is TGTGCCAGCTCGACAGGGTTGGGTACTGAAGCTTTCTTT.